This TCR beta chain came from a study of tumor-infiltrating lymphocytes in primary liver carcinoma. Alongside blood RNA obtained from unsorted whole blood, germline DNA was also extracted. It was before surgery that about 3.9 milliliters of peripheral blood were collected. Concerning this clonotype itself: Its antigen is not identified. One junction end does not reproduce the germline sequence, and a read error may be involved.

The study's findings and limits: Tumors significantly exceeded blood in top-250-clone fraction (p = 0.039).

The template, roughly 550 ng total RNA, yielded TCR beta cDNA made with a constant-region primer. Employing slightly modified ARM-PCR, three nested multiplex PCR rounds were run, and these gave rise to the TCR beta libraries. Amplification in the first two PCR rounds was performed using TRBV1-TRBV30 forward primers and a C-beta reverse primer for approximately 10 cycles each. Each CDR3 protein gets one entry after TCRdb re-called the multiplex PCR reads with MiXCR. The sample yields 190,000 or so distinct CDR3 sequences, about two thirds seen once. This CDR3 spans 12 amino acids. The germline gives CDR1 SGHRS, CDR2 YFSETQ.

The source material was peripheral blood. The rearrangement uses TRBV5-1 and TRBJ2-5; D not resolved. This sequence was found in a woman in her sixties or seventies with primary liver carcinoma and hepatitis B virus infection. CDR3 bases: TGCCCCAGCAGCTTGGACGGCGAGACCCAGTACTTT. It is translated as CPSSLDGETQYF.